This is a list of T cell receptor beta chains from one sample in a study of cytomegalovirus exposure and HLA in healthy donors. Generated by immunoSEQ multiplex PCR, the TCRdb table keeps only in-frame clones and is missing some. Of 150,000 to 200,000 clones detected, about 77% appear once; the ten largest clones hold 4.5% to 7.5%. The sample was PBMCs. Receptors originate from a woman younger than 45 in good health and CMV-seropositive. Each CDR3 is given with its conserved first and last residue. D genes are given only for firm matches. Clone size is shown for a subset of rows, as once, few, many or a class of expanded clone.

clone_size: .
d_call: .
v_call: TRBV5-1
cdr3_length: 14
j_call: TRBJ1-2
cdr3_aa: CASSLEGLNYGYTF
cdr3_nt: TGCGCCAGCAGCTTGGAGGGACTGAACTATGGCTACACCTTC

clone_size: .
d_call: TRBD1
v_call: TRBV19
cdr3_length: 14
j_call: TRBJ1-2
cdr3_aa: CASTPTGGTLVYTF
cdr3_nt: TGTGCCAGTACCCCGACAGGGGGAACTTTAGTCTACACCTTC

clone_size: .
d_call: TRBD2
v_call: TRBV5-1
cdr3_length: 19
j_call: TRBJ2-1
cdr3_aa: CASSGKGLTPWSSYNEQFF
cdr3_nt: TGCGCCAGCAGCGGGAAGGGACTAACGCCGTGGAGCTCCTACAATGAGCAGTTCTTC

clone_size: .
d_call: .
v_call: TRBV5-4
cdr3_length: 14
j_call: TRBJ1-5
cdr3_aa: CASSSGGVNQPQHF
cdr3_nt: TGTGCCAGCAGCTCGGGGGGAGTTAATCAGCCCCAGCATTTT

clone_size: .
d_call: .
v_call: TRBV19
cdr3_length: 16
j_call: TRBJ2-2
cdr3_aa: CASNLPSQGITGELFF
cdr3_nt: TGTGCCAGTAATCTTCCGTCTCAGGGTATTACCGGGGAGCTGTTTTTT

clone_size: once
d_call: .
v_call: TRBV5-1
cdr3_length: 14
j_call: TRBJ1-5
cdr3_aa: CASSYQGGNQPQHF
cdr3_nt: TGCGCCAGCAGCTACCAGGGTGGCAATCAGCCCCAGCATTTT

clone_size: .
d_call: TRBD2
v_call: TRBV29-1
cdr3_length: 14
j_call: TRBJ2-3
cdr3_aa: CSVASGGAWDTQYF
cdr3_nt: TGCAGCGTTGCTAGCGGGGGGGCCTGGGATACGCAGTATTTT

clone_size: .
d_call: TRBD1
v_call: TRBV11-2
cdr3_length: 12
j_call: TRBJ1-1
cdr3_aa: CASSLIPRGAFF
cdr3_nt: TGTGCCAGCAGCTTAATCCCCAGGGGGGCTTTCTTT

clone_size: .
d_call: TRBD1
v_call: TRBV11-2
cdr3_length: 13
j_call: TRBJ2-7
cdr3_aa: CASSSGTGYEQYF
cdr3_nt: TGTGCCAGCAGCTCCGGGACAGGCTACGAGCAGTACTTC

clone_size: few
d_call: .
v_call: TRBV29-1
cdr3_length: 12
j_call: TRBJ2-3
cdr3_aa: CSVEDRADTQYF
cdr3_nt: TGCAGCGTTGAAGATCGGGCAGATACGCAGTATTTT

clone_size: .
d_call: TRBD2
v_call: TRBV5-6
cdr3_length: 15
j_call: TRBJ2-1
cdr3_aa: CASSLLRTSYNEQFF
cdr3_nt: TGTGCCAGCAGCTTGTTAAGGACTAGCTACAATGAGCAGTTCTTC

clone_size: .
d_call: .
v_call: TRBV7-2
cdr3_length: 16
j_call: TRBJ2-1
cdr3_aa: CASSLSAGSGYNEQFF
cdr3_nt: TGTGCCAGCAGCTTATCAGCGGGCTCGGGGTATAATGAGCAGTTCTTC

clone_size: .
d_call: TRBD2
v_call: TRBV9
cdr3_length: 16
j_call: TRBJ2-2
cdr3_aa: CASSGGLAGFIGELFF
cdr3_nt: TGTGCCAGCAGCGGAGGACTAGCGGGTTTTATCGGGGAGCTGTTTTTT

clone_size: .
d_call: .
v_call: TRBV5-4
cdr3_length: 16
j_call: TRBJ1-4
cdr3_aa: CASSLGAGTSNEKLFF
cdr3_nt: TGTGCCAGCAGCTTGGGCGCGGGAACCTCTAATGAAAAACTGTTTTTT

clone_size: few
d_call: .
v_call: TRBV19
cdr3_length: 17
j_call: TRBJ1-5
cdr3_aa: CASNPRPTLYSNQPQHF
cdr3_nt: TGTGCCAGTAATCCCAGGCCTACCCTGTATAGCAATCAGCCCCAGCATTTT

clone_size: few
d_call: .
v_call: TRBV28
cdr3_length: 14
j_call: TRBJ2-7
cdr3_aa: CASSLLTRVYEQYF
cdr3_nt: TGTGCCAGCAGTTTACTGACTAGGGTGTACGAGCAGTACTTC

clone_size: .
d_call: TRBD2
v_call: TRBV7-9
cdr3_length: 17
j_call: TRBJ2-5
cdr3_aa: CASSLAPRTSGEETQYF
cdr3_nt: TGTGCCAGCAGCTTAGCCCCCCGGACTAGCGGTGAGGAGACCCAGTACTTC

clone_size: few
d_call: .
v_call: TRBV21-1
cdr3_length: 18
j_call: TRBJ2-3
cdr3_aa: CASSKYETSGRVTDTQYF
cdr3_nt: TGTGCCAGCAGCAAATACGAGACTAGCGGGAGGGTTACAGATACGCAGTATTTT

clone_size: .
d_call: .
v_call: TRBV5-1
cdr3_length: 16
j_call: TRBJ2-1
cdr3_aa: CACRRVGGAPGNEQFF
cdr3_nt: TGCGCCTGCAGGAGGGTGGGCGGGGCCCCGGGAAATGAGCAGTTCTTC

clone_size: .
d_call: TRBD1
v_call: TRBV6-1
cdr3_length: 14
j_call: TRBJ1-4
cdr3_aa: CASSLTGANEKLFF
cdr3_nt: TGTGCCAGCAGTTTGACAGGGGCTAATGAAAAACTGTTTTTT

clone_size: .
d_call: .
v_call: TRBV5-1
cdr3_length: 15
j_call: TRBJ2-3
cdr3_aa: CASSFRLSSTDTQYF
cdr3_nt: TGCGCCAGCAGCTTTAGACTATCTAGCACAGATACGCAGTATTTT

clone_size: once
d_call: .
v_call: TRBV5-1
cdr3_length: 14
j_call: TRBJ1-5
cdr3_aa: CASRSEGGNQPQHF
cdr3_nt: TGCGCCAGCAGGAGTGAGGGGGGCAATCAGCCCCAGCATTTT

clone_size: once
d_call: .
v_call: TRBV7-3
cdr3_length: 13
j_call: TRBJ1-2
cdr3_aa: CASSPAGSGGFTF
cdr3_nt: TGTGCCAGCAGCCCGGCGGGGAGTGGTGGGTTCACCTTC

clone_size: .
d_call: TRBD1
v_call: TRBV10-2
cdr3_length: 14
j_call: TRBJ2-1
cdr3_aa: CASGRDRVYNEQFF
cdr3_nt: TGCGCCAGCGGCCGGGACAGGGTCTACAATGAGCAGTTCTTC

clone_size: .
d_call: TRBD1
v_call: TRBV27
cdr3_length: 17
j_call: TRBJ2-6
cdr3_aa: CASLPGQALPGANVLTF
cdr3_nt: TGTGCCAGTCTACCGGGACAGGCACTTCCTGGGGCCAACGTCCTGACTTTC

clone_size: .
d_call: .
v_call: TRBV18
cdr3_length: 16
j_call: TRBJ2-1
cdr3_aa: CASSPLSASEYNEQFF
cdr3_nt: TGTGCCAGCTCACCACTTTCGGCTAGCGAGTACAATGAGCAGTTCTTC

clone_size: few
d_call: TRBD2
v_call: TRBV7-2
cdr3_length: 17
j_call: TRBJ2-7
cdr3_aa: CASSFGTSGWFTYEQYF
cdr3_nt: TGTGCCAGCAGCTTCGGGACTAGCGGGTGGTTCACCTACGAGCAGTACTTC

clone_size: .
d_call: .
v_call: TRBV14
cdr3_length: 18
j_call: TRBJ1-2
cdr3_aa: CASSQVIGFSTGNYGYTF
cdr3_nt: TGTGCCAGCAGCCAAGTGATTGGCTTTTCGACTGGGAACTATGGCTACACCTTC

clone_size: .
d_call: TRBD1
v_call: TRBV5-4
cdr3_length: 20
j_call: TRBJ1-2
cdr3_aa: CASSLDEAGQVVRGLHGYTF
cdr3_nt: TGTGCCAGCAGCTTGGATGAAGCGGGACAGGTTGTCCGGGGATTGCATGGCTACACCTTC

clone_size: .
d_call: .
v_call: TRBV7-9
cdr3_length: 16
j_call: TRBJ1-2
cdr3_aa: CASRIKAPTGGYGYTF
cdr3_nt: TGTGCCAGCAGAATAAAAGCCCCTACGGGTGGCTATGGCTACACCTTC

clone_size: .
d_call: TRBD2
v_call: TRBV9
cdr3_length: 15
j_call: TRBJ2-7
cdr3_aa: CASNPSGGLTGEQYF
cdr3_nt: TGTGCCAGCAACCCGAGCGGGGGCCTAACCGGGGAGCAGTACTTC

clone_size: .
d_call: .
v_call: TRBV28
cdr3_length: 14
j_call: TRBJ1-2
cdr3_aa: CAIWDSGTLYGYTF
cdr3_nt: TGTGCCATTTGGGACTCAGGGACCCTCTATGGCTACACCTTC

clone_size: .
d_call: TRBD1
v_call: TRBV4-2
cdr3_length: 14
j_call: TRBJ2-3
cdr3_aa: CASSQEARDRTQYF
cdr3_nt: TGTGCCAGCAGCCAAGAAGCCCGGGACAGAACGCAGTATTTT

clone_size: .
d_call: TRBD1
v_call: TRBV29-1
cdr3_length: 14
j_call: TRBJ1-1
cdr3_aa: CSAIDRGLNTEAFF
cdr3_nt: TGCAGCGCCATAGACAGGGGCCTGAACACTGAAGCTTTCTTT

clone_size: .
d_call: TRBD2
v_call: TRBV7-2
cdr3_length: 15
j_call: TRBJ2-7
cdr3_aa: CASSLDLAGPYEQYF
cdr3_nt: TGTGCCAGCAGCTTAGATCTAGCGGGCCCCTACGAGCAGTACTTC

clone_size: .
d_call: TRBD1
v_call: TRBV28
cdr3_length: 15
j_call: TRBJ2-7
cdr3_aa: CASSPNRGRVYEQYF
cdr3_nt: TGTGCCAGCAGCCCGAACAGGGGGCGCGTCTACGAGCAGTACTTC

clone_size: .
d_call: TRBD1
v_call: TRBV28
cdr3_length: 15
j_call: TRBJ2-7
cdr3_aa: CASSFLQGALHEQYF
cdr3_nt: TGTGCCAGCAGTTTTCTGCAGGGGGCTCTCCACGAGCAGTACTTC